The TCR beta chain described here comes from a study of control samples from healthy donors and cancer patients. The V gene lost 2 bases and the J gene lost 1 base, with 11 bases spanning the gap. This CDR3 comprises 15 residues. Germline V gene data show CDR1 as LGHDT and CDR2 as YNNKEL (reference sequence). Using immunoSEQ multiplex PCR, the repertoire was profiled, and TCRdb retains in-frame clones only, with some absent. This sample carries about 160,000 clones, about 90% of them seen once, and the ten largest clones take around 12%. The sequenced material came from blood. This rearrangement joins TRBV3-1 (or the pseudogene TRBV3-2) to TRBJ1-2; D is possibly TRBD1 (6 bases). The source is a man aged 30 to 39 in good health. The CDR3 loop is CASSQWGGSNYGYTF. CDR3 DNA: TGTGCCAGCAGCCAATGGGGGGGCAGTAACTATGGCTACACCTTC.